These 24 T cell receptor beta chains share one sample of origin, sequenced in a study of blood T cell repertoires in COVID-19. Profiled with immunoSEQ multiplex PCR; TCRdb holds only in-frame clones, not every one. Altogether about 150,000 clones are present, approximately 80% being singletons, with the ten largest covering 12%. Material: peripheral blood. All receptors come from a woman between 55 and 75 years old with COVID-19, enrolled during active disease.

The chain combines TRBV11-3 with TRBJ1-3, with D possibly matching TRBD1 (6 bases). Germline V lookup: CDR1 SGHNT, CDR2 YENEEA. The ends were cut back, 4 bases at V and 0 bases at J, with 10 bases in the middle. The CDR3 covers 15 residues. The CDR3 nucleotides are TGTGCCAGCAGCTCACGGGACACCTCTGGAAACACCATATATTTT. Residues: CASSSRDTSGNTIYF. The full variable domain, rest sourced from reference TRBV11-3 and TRBJ1-3, is EAGVVQSPRYKIIEKKQPVAFWCNPISGHNTLYWYLQNLGQGPELLIRYENEEAVDDSQLPKDRFSAERLKGVDSTLKIQPAELGDSAVYLCASSSRDTSGNTIYFGEGSWLTVV.

The chain recombines TRBV19 with TRBJ2-7; 7 nucleotides match TRBD2. The trim removed 4 bases at V and 6 bases at J, leaving 9 bases unmatched. Germline lookup yields CDR1 LNHDA and CDR2 SQIVND (reference sequence). The CDR3 sequence is 14 residues long. The chain's CDR3 is CASSTGPVAGEQYF. In DNA, the CDR3 is TGTGCCAGTAGTACCGGACCAGTAGCGGGCGAGCAGTACTTC.

This clone was seen a handful of times. The chain recombines TRBV19 with TRBJ1-2; tentative D call: TRBD1 (6 bases). Trimming left V 8 bases short and J 5 bases short, with 12 bases between. Germline assignment: CDR1 LNHDA and CDR2 SQIVND (reference sequence). The CDR3 covers 12 residues. This CDR3 is CASDQGQYGYTF. The DNA for the CDR3 is TGTGCCAGTGACCAGGGGCAATATGGCTACACCTTC.

The chain recombines TRBV9 with TRBJ2-2, with 8 bases matching TRBD2. From germline, CDR1 is SGDLS and CDR2 YYNGEE. The CDR3 totals 16 residues. The V gene end was trimmed by 0 bases and the J gene end by 4 bases; junction bases not matched to a gene: 5. The CDR3 nucleotides are TGTGCCAGCAGCGTAGGATCGGGAGGGGGCACCGGGGAGCTGTTTTTT. The encoded protein is CASSVGSGGGTGELFF.

V and J are TRBV6-1 and TRBJ2-3; 7 positions agree with TRBD2. There are 13 residues in the CDR3. V trimming: 1 base; J trimming: 6 bases; junction bases outside the gene matches: 1. Germline V gives CDR1 MNHNS, CDR2 SASEGT. This chain's CDR3 is CASSEEGGDTQYF. CDR3 nucleotide sequence: TGTGCCAGCAGTGAAGAGGGAGGGGATACGCAGTATTTT.

A few counts support this clone. The V and J genes are TRBV27 and TRBJ1-2, with TRBD1 matching over 8 bases. Unmatched junction bases numbered 4, after V lost 0 bases and J lost 4 bases. The length of the CDR3 is 15 residues. Germline CDR1 and CDR2: MNHEY and SMNVEV (reference sequence). This CDR3 reads CASSLSGQDPYGYTF. The CDR3, as DNA: TGTGCCAGCAGTTTATCGGGACAGGATCCCTATGGCTACACCTTC.

The chain employs TRBV3-1 (or the pseudogene TRBV3-2) and TRBJ1-1; D ambiguous. V dropped 1 base and J dropped 4 bases, with 13 bases sitting between them. CDR1 and CDR2 (germline): LGHDT, YNNKEL (reference sequence). There are 15 residues in the CDR3. As DNA, the CDR3 is TGTGCCAGCAGCCAAGTGGGAGGGCTGGGCACTGAAGCTTTCTTT. It codes for CASSQVGGLGTEAFF.

This clone was detected only a few times. The chain carries TRBV11-2 and TRBJ2-5; 8 bases fit TRBD2. The CDR3 covers 18 residues. Germline CDR1 is SGHAT and CDR2 is FQNNGV. Unmatched junction bases numbered 16, after V lost 5 bases and J lost 2 bases. As DNA, the CDR3 is TGTGCCAGCAGCCCTAGGGGGGACTACGCGGGAGGACAAGAGACCCAGTACTTC. Its protein product is CASSPRGDYAGGQETQYF.

This clone came up once. The CDR3, as DNA: TGTGCCAGCAGCCGTCGGACAGCCGGGAATGAAAAACTGTTTTTT. Translated: CASSRRTAGNEKLFF. The J gene is TRBJ1-4, the V gene TRBV6-5, with D possibly TRBD1 on 6 matching bases. Germline V gene data show CDR1 as MNHEY and CDR2 as SVGAGI. This CDR3 region has 15 residues. Between the trimmed V and J ends, which lost 6 bases and 5 bases, there was a span of 16 bases.

In nucleotides, the CDR3 is TGTGCCAGTAGTATTGACATAATCCAAGAGACCCAGTACTTC. The encoded protein is CASSIDIIQETQYF. J is TRBJ2-5 and V is TRBV19; D is undetermined. The ends were cut back, 3 bases at V and 1 base at J, with 9 bases in the middle. Germline V gene data show CDR1 as LNHDA and CDR2 as SQIVND (reference sequence). CDR3 length: 14 amino acids.

The chain is built from TRBV4-1 and TRBJ2-7, with 7 positions matching TRBD2. From germline, CDR1 is MGHRA and CDR2 YSYEKL. The CDR3 sequence is 15 residues long. The trim removed 2 bases at V and 0 bases at J, leaving 4 bases unmatched. The CDR3 region has the DNA TGCGCCAGCAGCCAAAGGGAGGGGCCCTCCTACGAGCAGTACTTC. It is translated as CASSQREGPSYEQYF.

The table lists this clone with a count of one. The chain uses TRBV4-1 and TRBJ2-3; 8 bases map to TRBD2. CDR1 and CDR2 (germline): MGHRA, YSYEKL. This CDR3 spans 16 amino acids. V lost 2 bases, J lost 2 bases, and 6 bases stayed unmatched. CDR3 in DNA: TGCGCCAGCAGCCAATCCGTAGCGGGAATCACAGATACGCAGTATTTT. It translates to CASSQSVAGITDTQYF.

The V and J genes are TRBV29-1 and TRBJ2-1; 7 positions agree with TRBD2. Germline assignment: CDR1 SQVTM and CDR2 ANQGSEA. CDR3 length equals 16 residues. The V segment lost 3 bases and the J segment 2 bases; nucleotides outside the gene matches: 10. Here the CDR3 reads CSVEGGRRAAYNEQFF. The DNA for the CDR3 is TGCAGCGTTGAGGGAGGGAGGCGCGCGGCCTACAATGAGCAGTTCTTC.

The gene calls are TRBV7-9 and TRBJ2-7, with TRBD2 identical over 8 bases. The J segment lost 0 bases and the V segment lost 5 bases, leaving 3 bases of the junction unmatched. The CDR3 covers 14 residues. The germline V gene has CDR1 SEHNR and CDR2 FQNEAQ (reference sequence). CDR3 region: CASSLSGISYEQYF. CDR3 bases: TGTGCCAGCAGCCTTAGCGGGATCTCCTACGAGCAGTACTTC.

The chain joins TRBV6-5 to TRBJ1-4, with 8 bases fitting TRBD1. The V gene end was trimmed by 6 bases and the J gene end by 8 bases; junction bases not matched to a gene: 5. CDR3 length equals 13 residues. Germline assignment: CDR1 MNHEY and CDR2 SVGAGI. CDR3 amino acids: CASRKGTGEKLFF. DNA of the CDR3: TGTGCCAGCAGAAAGGGGACAGGAGAAAAACTGTTTTTT.

The chain uses TRBV5-6 and TRBJ1-2, with D uncertain. Germline loops: CDR1 SGHDT, CDR2 YYEEEE. Trimming stripped 8 bases from V and 0 bases from J, with 8 bases between. This CDR3 region has 12 residues. The CDR3 is CASQVTNYGYTF. The CDR3 DNA reads TGTGCCAGTCAGGTGACTAACTATGGCTACACCTTC.

V and J are TRBV7-3 and TRBJ2-3, with 9 bases lining up with TRBD2. J lost 1 base, V lost 8 bases, and 4 bases had no gene match. Germline values: CDR1 SGHTA, CDR2 FQGTGA. The CDR3 contains 14 residues. CDR3 region: CASGVAGGTDTQYF. The DNA of the CDR3 is TGTGCCAGCGGTGTAGCGGGAGGCACAGATACGCAGTATTTT.

V is TRBV18 and J is TRBJ1-1, with D maybe TRBD1 (5 bases). Germline V CDR1 and CDR2: KGHSH, LQKENI. Trimming removed 2 bases at V and 1 base at J, with 8 bases between. The CDR3 extends over 14 amino acids. The CDR3 DNA reads as TGTGCCAGCTCACCAAGACAGCCGAACACTGAAGCTTTCTTT. Protein: CASSPRQPNTEAFF.

The chain carries TRBV9 and TRBJ2-1, with 11 positions matching TRBD2. Germline values: CDR1 SGDLS, CDR2 YYNGEE. V was pared by 4 bases and J by 4 bases, with 4 bases of the junction left unmatched. The CDR3 is 15 amino acids. CDR3 in amino acids: CASSPSGGSYNEQFF. The CDR3 nucleotides are TGTGCCAGCAGCCCTAGCGGGGGGAGTTACAATGAGCAGTTCTTC.

The rearrangement uses TRBV9 and TRBJ2-3; D possibly corresponds to TRBD2 (5 bases). CDR1 is SGDLS, CDR2 YYNGEE, per germline. This CDR3 has 16 amino acids. V was pared by 0 bases and J by 1 base, with 12 bases between. Here the CDR3 reads CASSVERSRGTDTQYF. In DNA form, the CDR3 reads TGTGCCAGCAGCGTAGAGCGGTCCCGGGGCACAGATACGCAGTATTTT.

The genes are TRBV9 and TRBJ2-1, with TRBD2 as a possible D gene (7 bases). V was trimmed by 3 bases and J by 13 bases, leaving 17 bases between them. Germline CDR1 is SGDLS and CDR2 is YYNGEE. The CDR3 runs 13 residues. The CDR3 reads CASSGRGLSLQFF. CDR3 nucleotide sequence: TGTGCCAGCAGCGGGCGGGGGCTTTCCCTTCAGTTCTTC.

This chain connects TRBV3-1 (or the pseudogene TRBV3-2) to TRBJ1-1; tentatively, D is TRBD1 (5 bases). Between the trimmed V and J ends, which lost 1 base and 3 bases, there was a span of 6 bases. Germline V gives CDR1 LGHDT, CDR2 YNNKEL (reference sequence). The CDR3 totals 13 residues. CDR3 sequence: CASSQGQYTEAFF. Written as DNA, the CDR3 is TGTGCCAGCAGCCAAGGACAGTACACTGAAGCTTTCTTT.

This sequence joins TRBV9 and TRBJ2-3; 9 nucleotides match TRBD1. The V segment lost 2 bases and the J segment 6 bases; nucleotides outside the gene matches: 7. The CDR3 has 15 amino acids. Germline loops: CDR1 SGDLS, CDR2 YYNGEE. The CDR3 sequence is CASSVRTGAGDTQYF. CDR3 DNA: TGTGCCAGCAGCGTCAGGACAGGGGCGGGGGATACGCAGTATTTT. Drawing the rest from reference TRBV9 and TRBJ2-3, the complete variable domain is DSGVTQTPKHLITATGQRVTLRCSPRSGDLSVYWYQQSLDQGLQFLIQYYNGEERAKGNILERFSAQQFPDLHSELNLSSLELGDSALYFCASSVRTGAGDTQYFGPGTRLTVL.

The chain links TRBV30 to TRBJ1-2; D not resolved. The ends were cut back, 7 bases at V and 5 bases at J, with 14 bases in the middle. CDR3 length equals 12 residues. Germline V gives CDR1 GTSNPN, CDR2 SVGIG (reference sequence). The CDR3 region has the DNA TGTGCCTACCCAAAGGGAGGGTATGGCTACACCTTC. Translating gives CAYPKGGYGYTF.